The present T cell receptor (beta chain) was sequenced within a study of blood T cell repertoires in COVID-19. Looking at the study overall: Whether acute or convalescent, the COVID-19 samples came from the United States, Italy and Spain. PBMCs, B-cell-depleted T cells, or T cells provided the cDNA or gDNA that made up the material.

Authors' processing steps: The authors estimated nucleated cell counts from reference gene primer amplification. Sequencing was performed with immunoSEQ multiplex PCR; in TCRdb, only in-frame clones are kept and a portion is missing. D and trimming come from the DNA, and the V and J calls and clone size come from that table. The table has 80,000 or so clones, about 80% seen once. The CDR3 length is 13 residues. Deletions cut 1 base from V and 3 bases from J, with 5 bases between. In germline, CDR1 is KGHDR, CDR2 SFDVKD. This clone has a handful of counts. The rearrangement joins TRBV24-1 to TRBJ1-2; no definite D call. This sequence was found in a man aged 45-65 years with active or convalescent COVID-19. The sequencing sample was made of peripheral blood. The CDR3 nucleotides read TGTGCCACCAGTGATTTTTCGGACTATGGCTACACCTTC. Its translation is CATSDFSDYGYTF.